What follows describes a single T cell receptor (beta chain). Its target is unknown. The sample belongs to a study of cytomegalovirus exposure and HLA in healthy donors. Study observations and caveats: Most of the CMV-associated TCR beta chains (in a later analysis) appeared to be HLA-restricted. A previous analysis found most TCR beta V segments productive roughly 87% or roughly 30% of the time.

The CDR3 extends over 14 amino acids. Germline V gene data show CDR1 as SGHTS and CDR2 as YDEGEE. The ends were cut back, 0 bases at V and 9 bases at J, with 13 bases in the middle. PCR amplification relied on 60 Vbeta primers (plus 13 Jbeta primers). Assay used: immunoSEQ multiplex PCR; TCRdb lists only in-frame clones, some missing. The sample holds 150,000 to 200,000 clones, 75% seen once. The TCR was taken from a woman aged 50 to 60 in good health and CMV-seropositive. The sample was PBMCs. The chain joins TRBV5-8 to TRBJ1-5; D ambiguous. In DNA, the CDR3 is TGTGCCAGCAGCTTGGACAGAGCAACCGCGCCCCAGCATTTT. It codes for CASSLDRATAPQHF.